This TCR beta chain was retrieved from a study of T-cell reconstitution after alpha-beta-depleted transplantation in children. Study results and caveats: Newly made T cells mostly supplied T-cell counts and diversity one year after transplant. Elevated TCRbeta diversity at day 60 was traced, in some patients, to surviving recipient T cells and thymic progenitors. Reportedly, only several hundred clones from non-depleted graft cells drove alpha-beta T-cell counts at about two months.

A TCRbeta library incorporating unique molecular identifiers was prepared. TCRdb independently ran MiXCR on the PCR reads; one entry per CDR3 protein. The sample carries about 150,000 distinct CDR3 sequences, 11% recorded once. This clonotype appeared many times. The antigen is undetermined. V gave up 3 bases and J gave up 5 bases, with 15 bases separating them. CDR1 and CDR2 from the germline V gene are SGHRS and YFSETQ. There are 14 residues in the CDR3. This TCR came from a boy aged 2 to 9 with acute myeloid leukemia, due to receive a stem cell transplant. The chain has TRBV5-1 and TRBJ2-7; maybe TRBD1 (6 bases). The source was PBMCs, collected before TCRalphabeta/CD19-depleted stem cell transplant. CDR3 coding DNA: TGCGCCAGCAGCTCGACAGGTTTTGGTGACGAGCAGTACTTC. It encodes CASSSTGFGDEQYF.